The source of this T cell receptor beta chain is a study of blood T cell repertoires in COVID-19. The length of the CDR3 is 14 residues. Trimming took 2 bases from V and 9 from J, leaving 16 bases between them. In germline, CDR1 is SEHNR, CDR2 FQNEAQ (reference sequence). The protocol was immunoSEQ multiplex PCR, while the TCRdb copy is restricted to in-frame clones and leaves out a portion. The sample lists over 200,000 clones; about 90% were seen once. The specimen sequenced was peripheral blood. The receptor comes from a man in his forties with active or convalescent COVID-19. The genes are TRBV7-9 and TRBJ2-5; possible D gene TRBD2, 5 bases. CDR3 loop: CASSLQETGNAQYF. The CDR3 DNA sequence: TGTGCCAGCAGCTTACAAGAGACCGGGAATGCCCAGTACTTC.